These 23 T cell receptor beta chains came from one sample sequenced in a study of T cells after yellow fever vaccination. TCRdb processed the 5' RACE reads anew with MiXCR; each CDR3 protein has one entry. Among hundreds of thousands of distinct CDR3 sequences, 17% were seen once, and the ten largest hold 15% to 20%. Sequenced here: PBMCs, sampled 4 to 6 days after the first yellow fever vaccination. These TCRs come from a man aged 18 to 29 who received the YFV17D yellow fever vaccine.

The chain is built from TRBV7-2 and TRBJ1-2, with TRBD1 matching over 7 bases. The CDR3 sequence is 13 residues long. V was clipped by 1 base and J by 8 bases; unmatched bases: 4. Germline-derived CDR1 and CDR2 are SGHTA and FQGNSA. The chain's CDR3 is CASSLEGGSGYTF. The CDR3 DNA reads as TGTGCCAGCAGCTTAGAAGGGGGCAGCGGCTACACCTTC. Using reference TRBV7-2 and TRBJ1-2 for the parts outside the CDR3, the full variable domain is GAGVSQSPSNKVTEKGKDVELRCDPISGHTALYWYRQSLGQGLEFLIYFQGNSAPDKSGLPSDRFSAERTGGSVSTLTIQRTQQEDSAVYLCASSLEGGSGYTFGSGTRLTVV.

This clonotype was recorded at least ten times. V is TRBV9 and J is TRBJ2-7; 7 bases are a match to TRBD1. CDR1 is SGDLS, CDR2 YYNGEE, per germline. The CDR3 spans 15 residues. V dropped 8 bases and J dropped 3; count of bases not matched to a gene: 14. The CDR3 DNA reads as TGTGCCAGGGAAGGGGACAGCTATGGATACTACGAGCAGTACTTC. Protein sequence: CAREGDSYGYYEQYF.

The chain combines TRBV6-2 or TRBV6-3 with TRBJ1-1; D is ambiguous. The germline CDR1 and CDR2 sequences are MNHEY and SVGEGT. V was cut by 0 bases and J by 1 base, with 9 bases left in between. CDR3 size: 15 residues. As DNA, the CDR3 is TGTGCCAGCAGTTACTCGATTATGCGGAACACTGAAGCTTTCTTT. As protein: CASSYSIMRNTEAFF.

The V gene is TRBV3-1, the J gene TRBJ2-2, with TRBD2 identical over 14 bases. The CDR3 has 18 amino acids. Per germline, CDR1 LGHDT and CDR2 YNNKEL (reference sequence). Unmatched junction bases numbered 1, after V lost 1 base and J lost 0 bases. The CDR3 nucleotides are TGTGCCAGCAGCCAAGGACTAGCGGGGGGGCCGAACACCGGGGAGCTGTTTTTT. It yields the protein CASSQGLAGGPNTGELFF.

The table lists this clonotype with a few counts. The chain is built from TRBV7-2 and TRBJ1-1; D is possibly TRBD1 (6 bases). The CDR3 length is 14 residues. Germline V lookup: CDR1 SGHTA, CDR2 FQGNSA. Trimming took 7 bases from V and 5 from J, leaving 17 bases between them. The CDR3, as DNA: TGTGCCAGCACGTTACAGGGACGAGGGACTGAAGCTTTCTTT. This encodes CASTLQGRGTEAFF.

The J gene is TRBJ2-4, the V gene TRBV27; no clear D. The CDR3 has 14 residues. Germline loops: CDR1 MNHEY, CDR2 SMNVEV (reference sequence). With 6 bases removed from V and 2 bases from J, the gap between germline ends came to 11 bases. The CDR3, as DNA: TGTGCCAGCAGGGGGTGGGGTCCCAAAAACATTCAGTACTTC. It specifies CASRGWGPKNIQYF.

Ten or more counts support this clonotype. V usage is TRBV12-3 or TRBV12-4 and J usage is TRBJ2-7, with 7 bases that match TRBD2. The CDR3 contains 13 residues. This CDR3 is CASSLAGGYEQYV. Written as DNA, the CDR3 is TGTGCCAGCAGCTTAGCGGGCGGATACGAGCAGTACGTC.

This clonotype turned up a few times. The chain combines TRBV7-2 with TRBJ1-5, with a weak D call TRBD1 (6 bases). This CDR3 spans 17 amino acids. V was clipped by 0 bases and J by 6 bases, with 18 bases between them. Germline loops: CDR1 SGHTA, CDR2 FQGNSA. The CDR3 nucleotides read TGTGCCAGCAGCTTAGCGGGGGGTGGGGGGCTGGGTCAGCCCCAGCATTTT. Translation gives CASSLAGGGGLGQPQHF.

This clonotype came up a few times. The rearrangement uses TRBV4-1 and TRBJ2-3; 10 positions match TRBD1. The V gene end was trimmed by 1 base and the J gene end by 4 bases; junction bases not matched to a gene: 5. Germline V lookup: CDR1 MGHRA, CDR2 YSYEKL. CDR3 size: 16 residues. The CDR3 loop reads CASSQGDRGFADTQYF. In DNA form, the CDR3 reads TGCGCCAGCAGCCAAGGGGACAGGGGATTCGCAGATACGCAGTATTTT.

V usage is TRBV5-6 and J usage is TRBJ1-6; possibly TRBD1 for D (6 bases). This CDR3 has 15 residues. The germline V and J ends were trimmed by 1 base and 2 bases, with 7 bases remaining between them. Germline assignment: CDR1 SGHDT and CDR2 YYEEEE. The CDR3: CASSLRGPYNSPLHF. CDR3 sequence (DNA): TGTGCCAGCAGCTTGCGGGGGCCCTATAATTCACCCCTCCACTTT.

This clonotype appeared a few times. The rearrangement uses TRBV20-1 and TRBJ1-4, with TRBD1 as a possible D gene (6 bases). CDR1 is DFQATT, CDR2 SNEGSKA, per germline (reference sequence). The CDR3 spans 12 residues. Trimming took off 7 bases at V and 8 bases at J, with 14 bases between the two ends. The CDR3 loop is CSGGGRGEKLFF. In nucleotides, the CDR3 is TGCAGTGGGGGGGGCAGGGGAGAAAAACTGTTTTTT.

Only a few counts were recorded for this clonotype. The V call is TRBV20-1, the J call TRBJ1-2; TRBD1 aligns across 10 bases. After removal of 4 bases from V and 8 bases from J, the junction contained 4 bases not matched to a gene. Looked up from germline, CDR1 is DFQATT and CDR2 is SNEGSKA (reference sequence). CDR3 length: 12 amino acids. The CDR3 coding sequence is TGCAGTGCTATAGACAGGGGGCTCGGCTACACCTTC. Amino acid sequence: CSAIDRGLGYTF.

J is TRBJ1-1 and V is TRBV6-5; TRBD1 aligns across 8 bases. Germline trimming cut 0 bases from V and 7 bases from J; bases unmatched to any gene: 1. There are 13 residues in the CDR3. CDR1 is MNHEY and CDR2 is SVGAGI in the germline V gene. Here the CDR3 DNA reads TGTGCCAGCAGTTACTCGACAGGGGTTGAAGCTTTCTTT. It encodes CASSYSTGVEAFF.

The chain links TRBV4-2 to TRBJ1-2, with 7 bases lining up with TRBD1. Germline CDR1 is LGHNA and CDR2 is YNFKEQ. This CDR3 spans 20 amino acids. The trim removed 3 bases at V and 3 bases at J, leaving 22 bases unmatched. CDR3 in amino acids: CASSHASGTMNRGPYYGYTF. The CDR3 DNA sequence: TGTGCCAGCAGCCACGCCTCTGGCACCATGAACAGGGGCCCTTACTATGGCTACACCTTC.

In its sample, this clonotype was seen many times. The V gene is TRBV6-5, the J gene TRBJ1-2; D remains unclear. Trimming took off 3 bases at V and 4 bases at J, with 18 bases between the two ends. This CDR3 region has 16 residues. The germline V gene has CDR1 MNHEY and CDR2 SVGAGI. As DNA, the CDR3 is TGTGCCAGCAGTTATTCCTCTCTGGCGCCCGCCTATGGCTACACCTTC. This gives the protein CASSYSSLAPAYGYTF.

This clonotype was counted a few times. The chain uses TRBV7-2 and TRBJ1-2, with D uncertain. The V and J ends lost 1 base and 1 base respectively, with 10 bases between them. The CDR3 has 15 amino acids. The V gene's germline CDR1 is SGHTA and CDR2 FQGNSA. The CDR3 loop is CASSLVGDINYGYTF. For the CDR3, the DNA is TGTGCCAGCAGCTTAGTAGGAGATATTAACTATGGCTACACCTTC.

This clonotype was seen at least ten times. This chain links TRBV7-9 with TRBJ1-2; 9 bases match TRBD1. The CDR3 length is 14 residues. Germline CDR1 and CDR2: SEHNR and FQNEAQ (reference sequence). Trimming cost V 2 bases and J 5 bases; bases outside gene matches: 3. In DNA form, the CDR3 reads TGTGCCAGCAGCTTAAGCGGGACAGGGTATGGCTACACCTTC. Amino acid sequence: CASSLSGTGYGYTF.

This clonotype was seen only once. The chain couples TRBV19 to TRBJ1-5; no clear D gene. Germline CDR1 reads LNHDA; CDR2 reads SQIVND (reference sequence). Trimming took off 3 bases at V and 6 bases at J, with 15 bases between the two ends. This CDR3 has 15 residues. CDR3 in amino acids: CASSITAGGRQPQHF. CDR3 nucleotides: TGTGCCAGTAGTATTACGGCCGGAGGCCGTCAGCCCCAGCATTTT.

This clonotype was observed a handful of times. The gene calls are TRBV29-1 and TRBJ1-2, with TRBD1 identical over 11 bases. Germline CDR1 SQVTM, CDR2 ANQGSEA. The CDR3 extends over 15 amino acids. The J segment lost 4 bases and the V segment lost 7 bases, leaving 11 bases of the junction unmatched. The CDR3 reads CSAPVRTGGLYGYTF. Written as DNA, the CDR3 is TGCAGCGCTCCTGTGCGGACAGGGGGCCTCTATGGCTACACCTTC.

This clonotype was seen more than once but under ten times. The gene calls are TRBV29-1 and TRBJ1-4; D may be TRBD1 (6 bases). Germline V CDR1 and CDR2: SQVTM, ANQGSEA. This CDR3 spans 15 amino acids. Trimming cost V 6 bases and J 7 bases, with 21 bases left between them. The CDR3 DNA reads TGCAGCGTAATCCCCGTGGGGGGCAGTGGTGAAAAACTGTTTTTT. Translated: CSVIPVGGSGEKLFF.

This clonotype has just a few counts. The rearrangement joins TRBV18 to TRBJ2-1, with 12 positions matching TRBD2. J lost 6 bases, V lost 4 bases, and 4 bases had no gene match. The germline gives CDR1 KGHSH, CDR2 LQKENI. The CDR3 totals 15 residues. CDR3 bases: TGTGCCAGCTCACAGACTAGCGGGGGTTCCAATGAGCAGTTCTTC. This sequence encodes CASSQTSGGSNEQFF. The full variable domain, its missing parts supplied by reference TRBV18 and TRBJ2-1, is NAGVMQNPRHLVRRRGQEARLRCSPMKGHSHVYWYRQLPEEGLKFMVYLQKENIIDESGMPKERFSAEFPKEGPSILRIQQVVRGDSAAYFCASSQTSGGSNEQFFGPGTRLTVL.

This clonotype was detected once. The chain recombines TRBV20-1 with TRBJ1-2; D is unresolved. Germline V gives CDR1 DFQATT, CDR2 SNEGSKA (reference sequence). This CDR3 spans 14 amino acids. Trimming cost V 6 bases and J 5 bases, with 19 bases left between them. The CDR3 loop reads CSANHHRNHYGYTF. CDR3 sequence (DNA): TGCAGTGCCAATCACCACCGAAACCATTATGGCTACACCTTC.

This clonotype appeared a few times. V gene TRBV7-3 combines with J gene TRBJ2-3, with TRBD1 matching 7 bases. Germline V gene sequence: CDR1 SGHTA, CDR2 FQGTGA. Trimming took 5 bases from V and 1 from J; bases not matched to a gene: 9. There are 16 residues in the CDR3. CDR3 in amino acids: CASSPTIGQGTDTQYF. In DNA form, the CDR3 reads TGTGCCAGCAGCCCAACTATTGGACAGGGCACAGATACGCAGTATTTT.